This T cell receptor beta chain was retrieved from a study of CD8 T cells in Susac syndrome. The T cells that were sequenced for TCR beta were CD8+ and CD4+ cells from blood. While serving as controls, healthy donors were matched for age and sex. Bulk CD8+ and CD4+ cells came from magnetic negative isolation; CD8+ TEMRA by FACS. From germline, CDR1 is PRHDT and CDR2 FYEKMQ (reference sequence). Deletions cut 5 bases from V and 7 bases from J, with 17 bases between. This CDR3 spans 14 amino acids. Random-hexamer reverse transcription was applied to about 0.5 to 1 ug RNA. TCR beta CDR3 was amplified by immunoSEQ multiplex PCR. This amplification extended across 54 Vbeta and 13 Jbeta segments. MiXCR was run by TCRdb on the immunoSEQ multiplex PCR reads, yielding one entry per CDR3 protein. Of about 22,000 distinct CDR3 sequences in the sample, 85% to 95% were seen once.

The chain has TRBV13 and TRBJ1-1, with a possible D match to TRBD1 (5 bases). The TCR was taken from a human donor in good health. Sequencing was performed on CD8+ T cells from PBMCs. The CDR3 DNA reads TGTGCCAGCAGCCCGTGGGGACTCGGCGGTGAAGCTTTCTTT. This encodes CASSPWGLGGEAFF.